These 23 T cell receptor beta chains were all obtained from the same sample, sequenced in a study of blood T cells in healthy people across ages. The second PCR ran roughly 6 to 12 cycles with a sample-barcoded 5' primer and J-beta primers. TCRdb re-derived calls from the 5' RACE reads in MiXCR, one entry per CDR3 protein. The sample lists about 720,000 distinct CDR3 sequences; 22% were seen once. The sample was blood. These receptors were taken from a man between 65 and 80 years old in good health.

The rearrangement uses TRBV20-1 and TRBJ2-3; D possibly corresponds to TRBD2 (5 bases). V lost 3 bases to trimming and J lost 1 base, with 8 bases between them. This CDR3 has 13 amino acids. Per the germline V gene, CDR1 is DFQATT and CDR2 is SNEGSKA (reference sequence). CDR3 nucleotides: TGCAGTGCTAGGAAAGCGGGCACAGATACGCAGTATTTT. Amino acids: CSARKAGTDTQYF.

The chain is built from TRBV12-3 or TRBV12-4 and TRBJ2-5, with D uncertain. V lost 0 bases and J 1 base, leaving 12 bases between the germline ends. This CDR3 has 16 amino acids. The DNA of the CDR3 is TGTGCCAGCAGTTTAGCGCTAGGGATCCCCCAAGAGACCCAGTACTTC. This codes for CASSLALGIPQETQYF.

This clonotype was picked up a small number of times. The chain carries TRBV7-2 and TRBJ1-1; 7 bases fit TRBD1. CDR1 is SGHTA and CDR2 is FQGNSA in the germline V gene. The CDR3 sequence is 13 residues long. V lost 11 bases to trimming and J lost 4 bases; unmatched junction nucleotides: 10. The CDR3 coding sequence is TGTGCCGGTAGACAGGGAGGGGCCACTGAAGCTTTCTTT. Protein product: CAGRQGGATEAFF.

This chain connects TRBV5-4 to TRBJ2-1; D is unclear. The V gene's germline CDR1 is SGHNT and CDR2 YYREEE (reference sequence). The CDR3 consists of 11 residues. With 4 bases removed from V and 10 bases from J, the gap between germline ends came to 9 bases. The CDR3 here is CASSANVEQFF. The CDR3 DNA reads as TGTGCCAGCAGCGCGAACGTAGAGCAGTTCTTC. The whole variable domain, remainder taken from reference TRBV5-4 and TRBJ2-1, is ETGVTQSPTHLIKTRGQQVTLRCSSQSGHNTVSWYQQALGQGPQFIFQYYREEENGRGNFPPRFSGLQFPNYSSELNVNALELDDSALYLCASSANVEQFFGPGTRLTVL.

The V call is TRBV27, the J call TRBJ2-1; 11 bases line up with TRBD2. Germline CDR1 MNHEY, CDR2 SMNVEV (reference sequence). The CDR3 is 18 residues long. J gave up 8 bases and V 4 bases, and 16 bases lay outside the gene matches. This CDR3 is CASSSLRGLAGGSHEQFF. CDR3 nucleotides: TGTGCCAGCAGTTCCCTACGAGGGCTAGCGGGGGGTAGTCATGAGCAGTTCTTC.

This clonotype has just a few counts. In nucleotides, the CDR3 is TGTGCCAGCCGCCCGGACACCTTTAGCAATCAGCCCCAGCATTTT. The encoded protein is CASRPDTFSNQPQHF. This chain links TRBV6-2 or TRBV6-3 with TRBJ1-5; a weak D match, TRBD1 (5 bases). Trimming stripped 8 bases from V and 0 bases from J, with 14 bases between. The CDR3 totals 15 residues. Germline CDR1 and CDR2: MNHEY and SVGEGT.

The rearrangement uses TRBV28 and TRBJ2-3; D not resolved. This CDR3 contains 13 residues. Germline lookup yields CDR1 MDHEN and CDR2 SYDVKM. CDR3 coding DNA: TGTACCACCCTGAAGGGAAATCCAGATACGCAGTATTTT. Translation gives CTTLKGNPDTQYF.

There are a few counts of this clonotype. V usage is TRBV21-1 and J usage is TRBJ2-5; the table's D call, TRBD2, has no DNA check behind it. The assigned J gene may be wrong: the sequence end matches TRBJ2-7 better. TRBV21-1 has pseudogene status. The CDR3 loop spans 17 amino acids. The CDR3 is CASSQRGRRSSSYEQYV. The DNA for the CDR3 is TGTGCCAGCAGCCAAAGAGGGCGACGGTCCTCCTCCTACGAGCAGTACGTC.

This clonotype was counted only a few times. J is TRBJ2-1 and V is TRBV11-2; 12 nucleotides agree with TRBD2. Germline V gene lookup returns CDR1 SGHAT and CDR2 FQNNGV. CDR3 length equals 16 residues. V gave up 1 base and J gave up 8 bases; unmatched junction bases: 6. The CDR3: CASSLGTSGGLDEQFF. In nucleotides, the CDR3 is TGTGCCAGCAGCTTAGGAACTAGCGGGGGGTTGGATGAGCAGTTCTTC.

This clonotype was seen more than once but under ten times. The chain uses TRBV27 and TRBJ1-3; D unclear. This CDR3 is 11 amino acids long. Germline CDR1 reads MNHEY; CDR2 reads SMNVEV (reference sequence). V was trimmed by 10 bases and J by 0 bases, leaving 4 bases between them. CDR3 in amino acids: CATHSGNTIYF. The CDR3 DNA is TGTGCCACCCACTCTGGAAACACCATATATTTT.

V usage is TRBV12-3 or TRBV12-4 and J usage is TRBJ1-2; possibly TRBD1 for D (5 bases). The CDR3 has 13 amino acids. Trimming cost V 6 bases and J 7 bases, with 15 bases left between them. This CDR3 is CASRLIQALGYTF. CDR3 nucleotide sequence: TGTGCCAGCAGACTAATACAGGCACTTGGCTACACCTTC.

This clonotype turned up a few times. The rearrangement links TRBV19 to TRBJ1-1; 9 positions agree with TRBD1. Per the germline V gene, CDR1 is LNHDA and CDR2 is SQIVND (reference sequence). Trimming took 6 bases from V and 3 from J; bases not matched to a gene: 2. This CDR3 spans 13 amino acids. CDR3 nucleotides: TGTGCCAGTAGACAGGGGGCCCACACTGAAGCTTTCTTT. This codes for CASRQGAHTEAFF.

There are a few counts of this clonotype. The rearrangement links TRBV20-1 to TRBJ2-2; 12 bases are a match to TRBD2. Germline CDR1 reads DFQATT; CDR2 reads SNEGSKA (reference sequence). The CDR3 is made up of 16 amino acids. With 6 bases clipped from V and 0 bases from J, the junction kept 5 bases outside the gene matches. The CDR3 sequence is CSARLAGVTNTGELFF. The DNA of the CDR3 is TGCAGTGCCCGACTAGCGGGGGTCACGAACACCGGGGAGCTGTTTTTT.

The genes are TRBV5-1 and TRBJ2-2; D is ambiguous. Trimming pared 5 bases from V and 5 bases from J, leaving 13 bases between. Per the germline V gene, CDR1 is SGHRS and CDR2 is YFSETQ. The CDR3 consists of 14 residues. This CDR3 reads CASSTGLETGELFF. DNA of the CDR3: TGCGCCAGCAGTACGGGCCTCGAAACCGGGGAGCTGTTTTTT.

This clonotype came up a few times. The V and J genes are TRBV9 and TRBJ2-3; D ambiguous. The CDR3 is 13 amino acids. Germline V gene data show CDR1 as SGDLS and CDR2 as YYNGEE. V was shortened by 3 bases and J by 7 bases, with 12 bases between the two germline ends. In DNA form, the CDR3 reads TGTGCCAGCAGCGCGGACGTAGCATATACGCAGTATTTT. This translates into CASSADVAYTQYF.

V gene TRBV19 combines with J gene TRBJ2-3; D remains ambiguous. The V gene lost 4 bases and the J gene lost 6 bases, with 11 bases spanning the gap. This CDR3 contains 13 residues. Germline V CDR1 and CDR2: LNHDA, SQIVND (reference sequence). Here the CDR3 DNA reads TGTGCCAGTAGTAAGTTTCACCGGGATACGCAGTATTTT. Translating it yields CASSKFHRDTQYF.

The genes are TRBV7-9 and TRBJ1-2; D is unresolved. The CDR3 is made up of 12 amino acids. Germline-derived CDR1 and CDR2 are SEHNR and FQNEAQ (reference sequence). Deletions cut 2 bases from V and 1 base from J, with 2 bases between. CDR3 bases: TGTGCCAGCAGCTTATTTAACTATGGCTACACCTTC. Translating it yields CASSLFNYGYTF.

The V gene is TRBV5-1, the J gene TRBJ2-4; 9 bases match TRBD1. There are 14 residues in the CDR3. V trimming: 4 bases; J trimming: 9 bases; junction bases outside the gene matches: 8. Germline V gene sequence: CDR1 SGHRS, CDR2 YFSETQ. The CDR3: CASSPGTGLFIQYF. The CDR3 DNA reads TGCGCCAGCAGCCCGGGGACAGGGTTGTTCATTCAGTACTTC.

This clonotype was counted between two and nine times. This chain uses TRBV5-1 with TRBJ2-1; TRBD2 matches at 12 bases. Germline CDR1 reads SGHRS; CDR2 reads YFSETQ. V was pared by 4 bases and J by 10 bases, with 12 bases of the junction left unmatched. This CDR3 comprises 16 residues. Here the CDR3 DNA reads TGCGCCAGCAGCGGATCGGGACTAGCGGGTTCCGTGGAGCAGTTCTTC. Protein: CASSGSGLAGSVEQFF. Complete variable domain (other parts from reference TRBV5-1 and TRBJ2-1): KAGVTQTPRYLIKTRGQQVTLSCSPISGHRSVSWYQQTPGQGLQFLFEYFSETQRNKGNFPGRFSGRQFSNSRSEMNVSTLELGDSALYLCASSGSGLAGSVEQFFGPGTRLTVL.

This rearrangement joins TRBV19 to TRBJ1-2, with TRBD1 identical over 10 bases. V lost 6 bases and J lost 7; bases outside the gene matches: 11. The CDR3 runs to 15 residues. Germline V CDR1 and CDR2: LNHDA, SQIVND (reference sequence). CDR3 sequence: CASSTQTGGAGGYTF. The CDR3, as DNA: TGTGCCAGTAGCACCCAGACAGGGGGCGCCGGTGGCTACACCTTC.

The rearrangement joins TRBV14 to TRBJ2-3; no firm D call. CDR1 and CDR2 (germline): SGHDN, FVKESK. The CDR3 extends over 13 amino acids. Trimming removed 6 bases at V and 4 bases at J, with 11 bases between. The CDR3 spells CASSGPRPDTQYF. In nucleotides, the CDR3 is TGTGCCAGCAGTGGGCCACGTCCAGATACGCAGTATTTT.

The V and J genes are TRBV30 and TRBJ1-2; D remains unclear. This CDR3 is built from 14 residues. CDR1 is GTSNPN and CDR2 is SVGIG in the germline V gene (reference sequence). Trimming stripped 2 bases from V and 8 bases from J, with 18 bases between. CDR3 bases: TGTGCCTGGAGTTCGACTCTGAAGATGAGCGGCTACACCTTC. It is translated as CAWSSTLKMSGYTF.

This clonotype has only a few counts. The J gene is TRBJ2-7, the V gene TRBV5-1, with D perhaps matching TRBD2 (6 bases). Trimming took 6 bases from V and 5 from J, leaving 15 bases between them. The CDR3 spans 13 residues. Germline CDR1 reads SGHRS; CDR2 reads YFSETQ. The CDR3 DNA reads as TGCGCCAGCAACCTAGGAGGGGTTGACGAGCAGTACTTC. This encodes CASNLGGVDEQYF.